This is a list of T cell receptor beta chains from one sample in a study of identical twins. TCRdb reprocessed the 5' RACE reads with MiXCR, giving one entry per CDR3 protein. The sample lists 700,000 or so distinct CDR3 sequences, about 20% occurring once. The sample was also reused in another study, on T cells expressing NK-cell markers.

Source material: PBMCs. These receptors were obtained from a young woman in good health. Each CDR3 is given without its conserved first and last residue. The order of the fields is J gene, V gene, CDR3 protein.

TRBJ2-6 | TRBV10-1 | ASSEGRTSGANVLT
TRBJ2-7 | TRBV20-1 | SAQRPGQGANEQY
TRBJ2-2 | TRBV30 | AWSGLGQVFTGELF
TRBJ2-7 | TRBV12-3/TRBV12-4 | ASSPGRAGSYEQY
TRBJ2-3 | TRBV7-7 | ASSSIAGGTDTQY
TRBJ2-1 | TRBV11-2 | ASSGGGVRRV
TRBJ2-7 | TRBV20-1 | SASDRTYEQY
TRBJ2-7 | TRBV12-3/TRBV12-4 | ASSPSSFDEQY
TRBJ2-7 | TRBV4-1 | ASSRMTGEEQY
TRBJ2-1 | TRBV6-1 | ASSEVGGVRGNEQF
TRBJ1-4 | TRBV20-1 | SARETGWNEKLF
TRBJ2-1 | TRBV9 | ASSVAQAYRNEQF
TRBJ1-5 | TRBV19 | ASSLSTGKNRRQPQH
TRBJ2-7 | TRBV3-1 | ASSQDWGEQY
TRBJ1-1 | TRBV6-5 | ASSYMVVDGTEAF
TRBJ2-1 | TRBV20-1 | SASPTSQGGGEQF